This T cell receptor beta chain was observed in a study of blood T cell repertoires in COVID-19. Study summary: The United States, Italy and Spain provided the acute and convalescent COVID-19 samples. Nucleic acid was either cDNA or gDNA, and it came from T cells, B-cell-depleted T cells, or PBMCs.

Trimming left V 5 bases short and J 7 bases short, with 6 bases between. Germline loops: CDR1 SEHNR, CDR2 FQNEAQ (reference sequence). This CDR3 has 12 residues. This clone was detected only a few times. Methods used by the authors: By means of reference gene primer amplification, nucleated cell counts were estimated. Measured with immunoSEQ multiplex PCR; TCRdb has only the in-frame clones, and not every one. That table gives V, J and clone size, and the DNA gave D and trimming. The table shows approximately 190,000 clones, with around 83% occurring only once. The clonotype was recovered from a woman aged 40-49 years with acute or convalescent COVID-19. V is TRBV7-9 and J is TRBJ1-6, with D uncertain. Sequencing was done on a sample of peripheral blood. The CDR3 sequence: CASSLSNSPLHF. For the CDR3, the DNA is TGTGCCAGCAGCCTGTCGAATTCACCCCTCCACTTT.